One sample yielded the 29 T cell receptor beta chains listed below, sequenced in a study of HIV-infected children after antiretroviral therapy interruption. The TCR library was built from RNA with a 3' RACE protocol and unique molecular identifiers. TCRdb fed the 3' RACE reads into MiXCR, producing one record per CDR3 protein. The table lists 70,000 to 90,000 distinct CDR3 sequences, approximately 6.9% of them singletons, with roughly 1% in the top ten. The treatment was: PENTA 11 planned treatment interruption arm or continuous ART arm. The starting material was CD45RA+ CD4+ T cells from PBMCs, pooled from several time points, obtained from a donor given antiretroviral therapy, either interrupted or continuous. Documented subset: naive CD4+ CD45RA+ CD45RO- T cells. These receptors all come from a pool of human donors with HIV.

This clonotype appeared a few times. The V gene is TRBV6-1, the J gene TRBJ2-7; no clear D gene. The CDR3 totals 13 residues. Between the trimmed V and J ends, which lost 7 bases and 2 bases, there was a span of 12 bases. Germline V gives CDR1 MNHNS, CDR2 SASEGT. CDR3 sequence reads: CASTEGFPYEQYF. Here the CDR3 DNA reads TGTGCCAGCACGGAAGGGTTCCCCTACGAGCAGTACTTC.

The chain recombines TRBV12-3 or TRBV12-4 with TRBJ2-7, with 9 bases lining up with TRBD1. The CDR3 has 14 residues. Trimming took 6 bases from V and 2 from J; bases not matched to a gene: 5. CDR3 nucleotide sequence: TGTGCCAGCAGCATACAGGGGGCGGCCTACGAGCAGTACTTC. Amino acid sequence: CASSIQGAAYEQYF.

This clonotype appeared many times. Relative to the germline gene, one junction end is altered; a read error may explain this. V usage is TRBV2 and J usage is TRBJ2-2; 8 bases agree with TRBD2. The CDR3 totals 14 residues. CDR1 SNHLY and CDR2 FYNNEI come from the germline V gene. The CDR3 sequence: CASREAGLAGELFF. CDR3 bases: TGTGCCAGCAGAGAAGCGGGACTAGCCGGGGAGCTGTTTTTT.

This clonotype was recorded at least ten times. The CDR3 DNA is TGTGCCAGCAGCCATTGGACGGTCAGGGGAACCCACACAGATACGCAGTATTTT. Its translation: CASSHWTVRGTHTDTQYF. V gene TRBV7-8 combines with J gene TRBJ2-3; D is perhaps TRBD1 (6 bases). Per the germline V gene, CDR1 is SGHVS and CDR2 is FQNEAQ. Deletions cut 5 bases from V and 2 bases from J, with 23 bases between. The CDR3 is 18 residues long.

This clonotype was seen many times. V gene TRBV7-2 combines with J gene TRBJ1-4; D is undetermined. Deletions cut 5 bases from V and 6 bases from J, with 16 bases between. The CDR3 is made up of 15 amino acids. The germline V gene encodes CDR1 SGHTA and CDR2 FQGNSA. CDR3: CASSPRRAADEKLFF. CDR3 in DNA: TGTGCCAGCAGCCCTCGACGGGCGGCAGATGAAAAACTGTTTTTT.

This clonotype was observed at least ten times. The germline gene is not matched at one end of the junction; a read error may be the cause. The chain combines TRBV7-7 with TRBJ2-5, with a weak D call TRBD2 (5 bases). Germline V gene data show CDR1 as SSHAT and CDR2 as FNYEAQ (reference sequence). The CDR3 runs to 14 residues. Here the CDR3 DNA reads TGTGCTAGCAGCTTAGCGTCCACTCAAGAGACCCAGTACTTC. It translates to CASSLASTQETQYF.

This clonotype was seen repeatedly, ten times or more. CDR3 amino acids: CASSRQGRTWSEQFF. CDR3 DNA sequence: TGTGCCAGCAGTCGACAGGGCAGAACGTGGAGTGAGCAGTTCTTC. V is TRBV7-9 and J is TRBJ2-1; 7 positions match TRBD1. This CDR3 has 15 residues. The V gene end was trimmed by 6 bases and the J gene end by 9 bases; junction bases not matched to a gene: 14. CDR1 and CDR2 from the germline V gene are SEHNR and FQNEAQ (reference sequence).

This clonotype was seen repeatedly, ten times or more. The chain recombines TRBV6-4 with TRBJ1-5; D might be TRBD1 (5 bases). Germline V gene lookup returns CDR1 MRHNA and CDR2 SNTAGT. Trimming left V 6 bases short and J 1 base short, with 10 bases between. This CDR3 is 14 amino acids long. Here the CDR3 reads CASSRDSSNQPQHF. CDR3 nucleotide sequence: TGTGCCAGCAGCCGGGACTCAAGCAATCAGCCCCAGCATTTT.

This clonotype has more than one count but fewer than ten. V gene TRBV20-1 combines with J gene TRBJ2-1, with TRBD1 matching 7 bases. Per germline, CDR1 DFQATT and CDR2 SNEGSKA (reference sequence). With 6 bases clipped from V and 4 bases from J, the junction kept 15 bases outside the gene matches. The CDR3 runs to 16 residues. Here the CDR3 DNA reads TGCAGTGCCAGGGGGAGTGACCCGGGTCGGTACAATGAGCAGTTCTTC. This translates into CSARGSDPGRYNEQFF.

Turning to this clonotype: A read error is possible here, since a much larger clone lies one base away. It is likely a read error, because the conserved phenylalanine at the end of the CDR3 is missing. This chain uses TRBV20-1 with TRBJ1-2; a possible D gene is TRBD1 (6 bases). This CDR3 has 14 residues. CDR1 is DFQATT and CDR2 is SNEGSKA in the germline V gene (reference sequence). V was shortened by 3 bases and J by 8 bases, with 19 bases between the two germline ends. CDR3: CSASGYRVLGGYTS. CDR3 DNA sequence: TGCAGTGCTAGTGGGTACAGGGTTCTGGGCGGCTACACCTCC.

The rearrangement joins TRBV7-9 to TRBJ2-7; no clear D. This CDR3 contains 13 residues. The ends were cut back, 1 base at V and 4 bases at J, with 8 bases in the middle. Germline CDR1 SEHNR, CDR2 FQNEAQ (reference sequence). CDR3 bases: TGTGCCAGCAGCTTAGAGGCAGTTTACGAGCAGTACTTC. Amino acids: CASSLEAVYEQYF.

This clonotype was counted at least ten times. This chain joins TRBV7-2 and TRBJ2-7; no clear D gene. The V and J ends lost 4 bases and 1 base respectively, with 14 bases between them. The CDR3 is 15 residues long. The germline CDR1 and CDR2 sequences are SGHTA and FQGNSA. The CDR3, as DNA: TGTGCCAGCAGCTCTCCCCCAAGGGCGTCCTACGAGCAGTACTTC. The encoded protein is CASSSPPRASYEQYF.

V is TRBV29-1 and J is TRBJ1-1; TRBD1 aligns across 7 bases. The CDR3 has 13 residues. Germline loops: CDR1 SQVTM, CDR2 ANQGSEA. V lost 4 bases, J lost 0 bases, and 2 bases stayed unmatched. The CDR3 DNA is TGCAGCGTTGGACAGGGATTGAACACTGAAGCTTTCTTT. Encoded protein: CSVGQGLNTEAFF.

This clonotype was observed many times. This rearrangement joins TRBV29-1 to TRBJ2-2, with 8 bases aligning to TRBD2. The CDR3 consists of 15 residues. The V gene's germline CDR1 is SQVTM and CDR2 ANQGSEA. Unmatched junction bases numbered 12, after V lost 6 bases and J lost 6 bases. The CDR3 here is CSVSDRGGVAGELFF. Written as DNA, the CDR3 is TGCAGCGTATCTGACCGGGGGGGCGTTGCCGGGGAGCTGTTTTTT.

This clonotype occurred many times. The chain combines TRBV23-1 with TRBJ2-7, with a possible D match to TRBD1 (5 bases). TRBV23-1 falls under the ORF class, with uncertain function. This CDR3 is 15 amino acids long. The germline V and J ends were trimmed by 4 bases and 0 bases, with 13 bases remaining between them. The CDR3 nucleotides read TGCGCCAGCAGTCCGGACATCTCGACCTCCTACGAGCAGTACTTC. This translates into CASSPDISTSYEQYF.

This clonotype showed up many times. This chain connects TRBV6-6 to TRBJ1-5; D remains unclear. V shed 5 bases and J shed 4 bases, with 6 bases lying between them. The CDR3 runs to 12 residues. The germline V gene has CDR1 MNHNY and CDR2 SVGAGI (reference sequence). CDR3 sequence reads: CASSTRNQPQHF. The CDR3 bases are TGTGCCAGCAGTACACGAAATCAGCCCCAGCATTTT.

Ten or more counts support this clonotype. CDR3 amino acids: CSVQRPGNTGELFF. CDR3 nucleotides: TGCAGCGTCCAAAGGCCCGGAAACACCGGGGAGCTGTTTTTT. The rearrangement uses TRBV29-1 and TRBJ2-2, with D unclear. This CDR3 is 14 amino acids long. Germline-derived CDR1 and CDR2 are SQVTM and ANQGSEA. V dropped 6 bases and J dropped 2 bases, with 13 bases sitting between them.

This clonotype was recorded many times. The chain joins TRBV25-1 to TRBJ1-1; 8 bases agree with TRBD1. V lost 5 bases, J lost 1 base, and 21 bases stayed unmatched. Germline-derived CDR1 and CDR2 are MGHDK and SYGVNS. The CDR3 has 20 residues. The CDR3 bases are TGTGCCAGCAGTCTATTCGAGGACAGGGTGGGAACGGGGAGGAACACTGAAGCTTTCTTT. Its protein product is CASSLFEDRVGTGRNTEAFF.

The gene calls are TRBV9 and TRBJ1-1; D gene ambiguous. Germline V gives CDR1 SGDLS, CDR2 YYNGEE. V dropped 1 base and J dropped 1 base, with 11 bases sitting between them. The CDR3 is 15 amino acids. The CDR3 sequence: CASSVPPTANTEAFF. The DNA of the CDR3 is TGTGCCAGCAGCGTACCCCCTACGGCGAACACTGAAGCTTTCTTT.

This clonotype was detected many times. V usage is TRBV10-1 and J usage is TRBJ2-3; D unclear. The V end was cut by 3 bases, the J end by 6 bases, with 4 bases between. Germline assignment: CDR1 WNHNN and CDR2 SYGVQD (reference sequence). The CDR3 runs to 11 residues. In DNA, the CDR3 is TGCGCCAGCAGTGAAGACGATACGCAGTATTTT. It codes for CASSEDDTQYF.

With respect to this clonotype: This may come from a read error, since a much larger clone is one base off. The chain combines TRBV5-6 with TRBJ2-1, with 10 bases lining up with TRBD2. The CDR3 contains 15 residues. CDR1 and CDR2 (germline): SGHDT, YYEEEE. The CDR3 sequence is CVSSLGLAGDTEQFF. The CDR3 DNA follows: TGTGTCAGCAGCTTGGGGCTAGCGGGAGATACTGAGCAGTTCTTC.

The table lists this clonotype with many counts. No DNA is shown, since the ends of the CDR3 on it are uncertain; the CDR3 is the one TCRdb lists. The chain links TRBV12-3 or TRBV12-4 to TRBJ2-3. The CDR3 totals 14 residues, both ends included. The CDR3 region is CASSTSRSTDTQYF.

This clonotype has at least ten counts. This chain links TRBV2 with TRBJ2-7; D is possibly TRBD1 or TRBD2 (6 bases each). V lost 5 bases and J lost 6, with 11 bases in between. The CDR3 runs to 12 residues. Germline CDR1 is SNHLY and CDR2 is FYNNEI. In DNA form, the CDR3 reads TGTGCCAGCAGTCGTAGGGGGGTCGAGCAGTACTTC. This gives the protein CASSRRGVEQYF.

This clonotype was counted at least ten times. The rearrangement joins TRBV19 to TRBJ2-1; D gene uncertain. Trimming took off 4 bases at V and 4 bases at J, with 14 bases between the two ends. There are 15 residues in the CDR3. CDR1 is LNHDA and CDR2 is SQIVND in the germline V gene (reference sequence). The chain's CDR3 is CASSRDLISYNEQFF. In DNA, the CDR3 is TGTGCCAGTAGTAGGGATCTAATATCATACAATGAGCAGTTCTTC.

In this sample, this clonotype turned up many times. The rearrangement uses TRBV6-5 and TRBJ2-7; D gene uncertain. Germline V gene sequence: CDR1 MNHEY, CDR2 SVGAGI. This CDR3 is built from 14 residues. The V and J ends lost 0 bases and 2 bases respectively, with 8 bases between them. CDR3 coding DNA: TGTGCCAGCAGTTACTCGAGAATGACCTACGAGCAGTACTTC. Protein product: CASSYSRMTYEQYF.

The chain has TRBV30 and TRBJ1-5; 9 bases map to TRBD1. CDR1 and CDR2 (germline): GTSNPN, SVGIG (reference sequence). The CDR3 is 16 residues long. V gave up 0 bases and J gave up 2 bases; unmatched junction bases: 5. The CDR3 DNA reads TGTGCCTGGAGTGTAAGGACAGGGGTAGGCAATCAGCCCCAGCATTTT. Its translation is CAWSVRTGVGNQPQHF.

This clonotype was detected ten times or more. The chain joins TRBV20-1 to TRBJ2-1; 8 bases are a match to TRBD1. There are 15 residues in the CDR3. Germline V lookup: CDR1 DFQATT, CDR2 SNEGSKA (reference sequence). With 2 bases clipped from V and 5 bases from J, the junction kept 8 bases outside the gene matches. CDR3 bases: TGCAGTGCTAGACTCTGGACAGGGTACAACAATGAGCAGTTCTTC. It specifies CSARLWTGYNNEQFF.

This clonotype was seen a handful of times. The J gene is TRBJ2-1, the V gene TRBV6-5; D is unclear. Germline lookup yields CDR1 MNHEY and CDR2 SVGAGI. CDR3 length equals 12 residues. V was cut by 4 bases and J by 9 bases, with 10 bases left in between. The CDR3 loop is CASSWGSGEQFF. In nucleotides, the CDR3 is TGTGCCAGCAGTTGGGGATCGGGTGAGCAGTTCTTC.

By share, this clonotype counts as medium-sized (0.01 to 0.1%). The chain uses TRBV20-1 and TRBJ1-5; the D is unclear. This CDR3 spans 13 amino acids. Germline V lookup: CDR1 DFQATT, CDR2 SNEGSKA (reference sequence). V dropped 4 bases and J dropped 2 bases, with 9 bases sitting between them. The CDR3 protein is CSAMGWGNQPQHF. The CDR3 DNA follows: TGCAGTGCTATGGGCTGGGGCAATCAGCCCCAGCATTTT.